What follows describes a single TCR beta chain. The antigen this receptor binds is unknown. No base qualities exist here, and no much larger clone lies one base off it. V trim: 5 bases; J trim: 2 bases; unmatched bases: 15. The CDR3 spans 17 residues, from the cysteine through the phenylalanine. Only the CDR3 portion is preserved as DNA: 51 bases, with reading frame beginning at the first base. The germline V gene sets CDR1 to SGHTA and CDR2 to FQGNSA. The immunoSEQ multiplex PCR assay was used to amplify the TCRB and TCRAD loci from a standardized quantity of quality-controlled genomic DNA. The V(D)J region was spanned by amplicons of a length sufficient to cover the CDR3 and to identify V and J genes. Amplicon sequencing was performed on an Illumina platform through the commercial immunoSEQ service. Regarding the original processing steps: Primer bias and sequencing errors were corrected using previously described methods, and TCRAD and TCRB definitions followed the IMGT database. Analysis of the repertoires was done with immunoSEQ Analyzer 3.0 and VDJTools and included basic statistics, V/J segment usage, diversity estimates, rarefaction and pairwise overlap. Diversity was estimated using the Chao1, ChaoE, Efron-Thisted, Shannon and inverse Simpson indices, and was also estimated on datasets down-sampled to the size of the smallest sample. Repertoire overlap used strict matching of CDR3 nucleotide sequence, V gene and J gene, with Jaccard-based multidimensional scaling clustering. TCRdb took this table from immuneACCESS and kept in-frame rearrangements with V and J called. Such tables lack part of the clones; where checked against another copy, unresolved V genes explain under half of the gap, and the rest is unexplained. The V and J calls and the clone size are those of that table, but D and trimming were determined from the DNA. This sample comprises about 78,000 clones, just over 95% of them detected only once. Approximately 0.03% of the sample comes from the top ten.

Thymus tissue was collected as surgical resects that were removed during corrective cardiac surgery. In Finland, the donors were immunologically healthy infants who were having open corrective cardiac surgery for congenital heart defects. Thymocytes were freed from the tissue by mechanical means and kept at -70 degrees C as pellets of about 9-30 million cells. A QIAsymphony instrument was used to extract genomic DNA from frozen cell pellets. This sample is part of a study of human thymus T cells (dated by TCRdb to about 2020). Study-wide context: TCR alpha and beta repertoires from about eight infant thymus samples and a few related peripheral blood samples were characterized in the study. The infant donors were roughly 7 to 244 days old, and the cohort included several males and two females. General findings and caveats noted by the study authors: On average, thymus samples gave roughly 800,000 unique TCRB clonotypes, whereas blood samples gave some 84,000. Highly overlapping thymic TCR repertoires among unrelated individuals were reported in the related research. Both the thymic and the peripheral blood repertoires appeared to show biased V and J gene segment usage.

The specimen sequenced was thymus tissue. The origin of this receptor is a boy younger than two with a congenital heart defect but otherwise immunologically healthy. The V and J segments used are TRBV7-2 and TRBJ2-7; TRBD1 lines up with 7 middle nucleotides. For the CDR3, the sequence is CASSRTSIRTGAYEQYF. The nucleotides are TGTGCCAGCAGCCGAACATCAATTCGGACAGGAGCCTACGAGCAGTACTTC.